The 25 T cell receptor beta chains reported below all come from one sample, sequenced in a study of blood T cell repertoires in COVID-19. Using immunoSEQ multiplex PCR, the repertoire was profiled, and TCRdb retains in-frame clones only, with some absent. The sample lists 200,000 to 250,000 clones; approximately 80% were seen once. Sequenced input: PBMCs or T cells enriched from blood (not recorded which). The receptors here all came from a man aged 55 to 69 who had recovered from COVID-19.

The J gene is TRBJ1-1, the V gene TRBV19; 9 nucleotides agree with TRBD1. After removal of 8 bases from V and 5 bases from J, the junction contained 18 bases not matched to a gene. The CDR3 covers 17 residues. Germline V gives CDR1 LNHDA, CDR2 SQIVND (reference sequence). The CDR3 nucleotides are TGTGCCAGTGCACTTCCTGGACAGGGGAGGCGGCAGACTGAAGCTTTCTTT. It yields the protein CASALPGQGRRQTEAFF.

The chain has TRBV5-1 and TRBJ1-5, with TRBD1 matching 9 bases. Germline-derived CDR1 and CDR2 are SGHRS and YFSETQ. The V gene end was trimmed by 5 bases and the J gene end by 5 bases; junction bases not matched to a gene: 5. The CDR3 covers 14 residues. The CDR3 spells CASSTGQGHQPQHF. CDR3 nucleotides: TGCGCCAGCAGTACGGGACAGGGTCATCAGCCCCAGCATTTT.

This chain joins TRBV5-4 and TRBJ2-7, with a possible D match to TRBD1 (5 bases). Trimming left V 0 bases short and J 3 bases short, with 7 bases between. Germline CDR1 is SGHNT and CDR2 is YYREEE (reference sequence). The CDR3 spans 13 residues. The CDR3 DNA follows: TGTGCCAGCAGCTTGGTAGACAGCTACGAGCAGTACTTC. This encodes CASSLVDSYEQYF.

A single count supports this clone. This rearrangement joins TRBV6-4 to TRBJ2-1; 8 bases align to TRBD2. Germline CDR1 reads MRHNA; CDR2 reads SNTAGT. The CDR3 is 15 residues long. Trimming cost V 5 bases and J 1 base; bases outside gene matches: 4. This CDR3 reads CASSPRGGSYNEQFF. CDR3 nucleotide sequence: TGTGCCAGCAGTCCCCGGGGGGGTTCCTACAATGAGCAGTTCTTC.

The chain is built from TRBV19 and TRBJ2-1; 8 nucleotides match TRBD1. Trimming cost V 5 bases and J 1 base; bases outside gene matches: 7. The germline V gene has CDR1 LNHDA and CDR2 SQIVND (reference sequence). The CDR3 has 16 residues. The CDR3 DNA follows: TGTGCCAGTAGTCCAAGACAGGGGACTTCCTACAATGAGCAGTTCTTC. This gives the protein CASSPRQGTSYNEQFF.

This sequence joins TRBV19 and TRBJ2-5; 14 bases map to TRBD2. V lost 5 bases and J lost 1; bases outside the gene matches: 9. The CDR3 spans 18 residues. Germline V lookup: CDR1 LNHDA, CDR2 SQIVND (reference sequence). The CDR3 reads CASSEDRGLAGVQETQYF. The CDR3 DNA reads as TGTGCCAGTAGTGAAGACCGGGGACTAGCGGGGGTCCAAGAGACCCAGTACTTC.

V is TRBV5-5 and J is TRBJ2-1; D remains ambiguous. Per the germline V gene, CDR1 is SGHKS and CDR2 is YYEKEE (reference sequence). The CDR3 spans 15 residues. Trimming stripped 4 bases from V and 4 bases from J, with 15 bases between. CDR3 nucleotides: TGTGCCAGCAGCACAGACCCCCAGGCATACAATGAGCAGTTCTTC. Translating it yields CASSTDPQAYNEQFF.

The chain recombines TRBV6-2 or TRBV6-3 with TRBJ1-1, with TRBD1 matching over 8 bases. Germline-derived CDR1 and CDR2 are MNHEY and SVGEGT. V was clipped by 5 bases and J by 2 bases; unmatched bases: 7. This CDR3 is 15 amino acids long. The CDR3 spells CASSGQGTVNTEAFF. The DNA for the CDR3 is TGTGCCAGCAGTGGACAGGGAACAGTCAACACTGAAGCTTTCTTT.

The chain carries TRBV7-9 and TRBJ1-1; D unresolved. Germline loops: CDR1 SEHNR, CDR2 FQNEAQ (reference sequence). The CDR3 extends over 16 amino acids. V lost 0 bases and J lost 0, with 11 bases in between. CDR3 in amino acids: CASSLARAELNTEAFF. The CDR3 DNA follows: TGTGCCAGCAGCTTAGCCCGAGCGGAGCTGAACACTGAAGCTTTCTTT.

The V gene is TRBV6-6, the J gene TRBJ2-7; perhaps TRBD1 as D (6 bases). Germline CDR1 and CDR2: MNHNY and SVGAGI (reference sequence). The CDR3 loop spans 11 amino acids. Trimming left V 5 bases short and J 9 bases short, with 11 bases between. CDR3 coding DNA: TGTGCCAGCAGTAAGGGGGTCTGGCAGTACTTC. Amino acids: CASSKGVWQYF.

The chain links TRBV6-5 to TRBJ2-7; TRBD1 might be the D (5 bases). The germline V gene encodes CDR1 MNHEY and CDR2 SVGAGI. V lost 6 bases and J 2 bases, leaving 17 bases between the germline ends. The CDR3 has 15 amino acids. The CDR3 nucleotides are TGTGCCAGCAGCTCTACAGGTTCGCCGCCCTACGAGCAGTACTTC. As protein: CASSSTGSPPYEQYF.

This chain uses TRBV7-2 with TRBJ1-2; D may be TRBD1 (6 bases). CDR1 is SGHTA, CDR2 FQGNSA, per germline. The CDR3 runs to 14 residues. The V end was cut by 0 bases, the J end by 7 bases, with 12 bases between. The CDR3: CASSLARQGSGYTF. CDR3 DNA: TGTGCCAGCAGCTTAGCCCGGCAGGGGTCTGGCTACACCTTC.

V usage is TRBV4-3 and J usage is TRBJ1-5; D is possibly TRBD1 (6 bases). The length of the CDR3 is 16 residues. In germline, CDR1 is LGHNA, CDR2 YSLEER. V shed 0 bases and J shed 6 bases, with 15 bases lying between them. Written as DNA, the CDR3 is TGCGCCAGCAGCCAAGAATGGGGGCGAGGAATTCAGCCCCAGCATTTT. Translation gives CASSQEWGRGIQPQHF.

V gene TRBV10-3 combines with J gene TRBJ1-1; D gene unclear. CDR3 length: 15 residues. With 0 bases removed from V and 1 base from J, the gap between germline ends came to 9 bases. Germline-derived CDR1 and CDR2 are ENHRY and SYGVKD. As DNA, the CDR3 is TGTGCCATCAGTGAGTCGAGAGGCCCGAACACTGAAGCTTTCTTT. Its protein is CAISESRGPNTEAFF.

The chain carries TRBV5-1 and TRBJ1-1; no clear D. Trimming cost V 4 bases and J 1 base, with 11 bases left between them. The germline V gene encodes CDR1 SGHRS and CDR2 YFSETQ. The CDR3 is made up of 14 amino acids. The CDR3: CASSPPTANTEAFF. CDR3 bases: TGCGCCAGCAGCCCCCCGACTGCGAACACTGAAGCTTTCTTT.

This chain uses TRBV5-1 with TRBJ1-4; 9 bases are a match to TRBD1. Trimming cost V 5 bases and J 7 bases; bases outside gene matches: 9. This CDR3 is 15 amino acids long. The V gene's germline CDR1 is SGHRS and CDR2 YFSETQ. The CDR3 region is CASRPQQGASEKLFF. DNA for the CDR3: TGCGCCAGCAGGCCTCAACAGGGGGCTTCTGAAAAACTGTTTTTT.

J is TRBJ1-1 and V is TRBV6-1; 8 bases match TRBD1. The CDR3 consists of 15 residues. In germline, CDR1 is MNHNS, CDR2 SASEGT. J lost 1 base, V lost 2 bases, and 3 bases had no gene match. The CDR3 sequence: CASSERQGANTEAFF. The CDR3 DNA follows: TGTGCCAGCAGTGAAAGGCAGGGGGCGAACACTGAAGCTTTCTTT.

This chain links TRBV6-5 with TRBJ2-2; D possibly corresponds to TRBD2 (5 bases). Germline-derived CDR1 and CDR2 are MNHEY and SVGAGI. Trimming took 7 bases from V and 7 from J, leaving 16 bases between them. The CDR3 extends over 14 amino acids. The CDR3 nucleotides read TGTGCCAGCAAAACAGAGAGACGGGGCGGGGAGCTGTTTTTT. It codes for CASKTERRGGELFF.

The chain has TRBV19 and TRBJ1-1; D is perhaps TRBD1 (6 bases). The CDR3 is 16 amino acids. Germline V gene sequence: CDR1 LNHDA, CDR2 SQIVND (reference sequence). Trimming stripped 8 bases from V and 1 base from J, with 20 bases between. As DNA, the CDR3 is TGTGCCAGTTCACCCTTTCTGGGGGCCAAGAACACTGAAGCTTTCTTT. Translating it yields CASSPFLGAKNTEAFF.

The chain links TRBV13 to TRBJ2-6; D remains unclear. Germline loops: CDR1 PRHDT, CDR2 FYEKMQ (reference sequence). This CDR3 contains 13 residues. V shed 6 bases and J shed 4 bases, with 7 bases lying between them. CDR3 in amino acids: CASSIRGANVLTF. In DNA form, the CDR3 reads TGTGCCAGCAGTATTCGGGGGGCCAACGTCCTGACTTTC.

The V gene is TRBV6-5, the J gene TRBJ2-4; possibly TRBD1 for D (5 bases). Trimming took 6 bases from V and 12 from J, leaving 21 bases between them. The germline gives CDR1 MNHEY, CDR2 SVGAGI. The CDR3 consists of 14 residues. The CDR3 protein is CASRRYEQADTQYF. CDR3 bases: TGTGCCAGCAGGCGATATGAACAGGCGGATACTCAGTACTTC.

The chain has TRBV24-1 and TRBJ2-1; possible D gene TRBD1, 5 bases. This CDR3 spans 14 amino acids. Deletions cut 3 bases from V and 7 bases from J, with 12 bases between. CDR1 KGHDR and CDR2 SFDVKD come from the germline V gene. This CDR3 is CATSDVPRANEQFF. The DNA of the CDR3 is TGTGCCACCAGTGATGTCCCCAGGGCTAATGAGCAGTTCTTC.

V is TRBV11-3 and J is TRBJ1-2, with D tentatively TRBD1 (5 bases). Per the germline V gene, CDR1 is SGHNT and CDR2 is YENEEA. The CDR3 runs 13 residues. V was pared by 0 bases and J by 7 bases, with 9 bases between. The CDR3 protein is CASSLDWQGGYTF. In nucleotides, the CDR3 is TGTGCCAGCAGCTTAGACTGGCAGGGTGGCTACACCTTC.

The chain carries TRBV7-2 and TRBJ2-3, with 13 bases identical to TRBD2. The V gene's germline CDR1 is SGHTA and CDR2 FQGNSA. The length of the CDR3 is 15 residues. V trimming: 8 bases; J trimming: 7 bases; junction bases outside the gene matches: 9. The CDR3 region has the DNA TGTGCCAGCGCTTCAACTAGCGGGGGGGGGCATACGCAGTATTTT. It translates to CASASTSGGGHTQYF. Full variable domain (rest looked up from reference TRBV7-2 and TRBJ2-3): GAGVSQSPSNKVTEKGKDVELRCDPISGHTALYWYRQSLGQGLEFLIYFQGNSAPDKSGLPSDRFSAERTGGSVSTLTIQRTQQEDSAVYLCASASTSGGGHTQYFGPGTRLTVL.

The CDR3 nucleotides read TGTGCCAGCAGCCACGACAGAGCCTCTGGAAACACCATATATTTT. Translating it yields CASSHDRASGNTIYF. The V gene is TRBV6-5, the J gene TRBJ1-3; maybe TRBD1 (5 bases). Trimming stripped 6 bases from V and 0 bases from J, with 12 bases between. CDR3 length equals 15 residues. Germline lookup yields CDR1 MNHEY and CDR2 SVGAGI.